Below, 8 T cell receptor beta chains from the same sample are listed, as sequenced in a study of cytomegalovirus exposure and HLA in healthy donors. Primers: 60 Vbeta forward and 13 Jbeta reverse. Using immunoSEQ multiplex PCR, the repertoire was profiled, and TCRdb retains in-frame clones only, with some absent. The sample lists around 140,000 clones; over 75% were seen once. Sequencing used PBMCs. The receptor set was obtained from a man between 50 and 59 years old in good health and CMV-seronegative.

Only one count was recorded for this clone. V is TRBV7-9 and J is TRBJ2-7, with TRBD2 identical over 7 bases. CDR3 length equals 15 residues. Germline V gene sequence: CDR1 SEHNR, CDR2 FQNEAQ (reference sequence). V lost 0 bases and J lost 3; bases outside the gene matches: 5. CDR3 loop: CASSLASGAFYEQYF. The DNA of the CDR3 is TGTGCCAGCAGCTTAGCCAGCGGGGCCTTCTACGAGCAGTACTTC.

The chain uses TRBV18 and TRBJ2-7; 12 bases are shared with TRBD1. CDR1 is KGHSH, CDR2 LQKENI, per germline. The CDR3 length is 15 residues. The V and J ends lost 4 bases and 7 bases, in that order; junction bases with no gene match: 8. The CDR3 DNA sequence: TGTGCCAGCTCACTATCCGGGACAGGGGGCGGAGAGCAGTACTTC. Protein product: CASSLSGTGGGEQYF.

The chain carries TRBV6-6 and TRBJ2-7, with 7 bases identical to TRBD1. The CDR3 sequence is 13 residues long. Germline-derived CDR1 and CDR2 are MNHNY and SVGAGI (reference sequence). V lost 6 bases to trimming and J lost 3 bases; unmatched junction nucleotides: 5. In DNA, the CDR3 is TGTGCCAGCAGCATACAGGGGCTCTACGAGCAGTACTTC. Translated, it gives CASSIQGLYEQYF.

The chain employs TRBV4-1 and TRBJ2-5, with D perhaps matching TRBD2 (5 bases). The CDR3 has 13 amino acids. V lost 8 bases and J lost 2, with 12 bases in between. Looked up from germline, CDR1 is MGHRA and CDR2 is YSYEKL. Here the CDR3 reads CASGRGPQETQYF. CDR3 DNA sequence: TGCGCCAGCGGACGCGGGCCTCAAGAGACCCAGTACTTC.

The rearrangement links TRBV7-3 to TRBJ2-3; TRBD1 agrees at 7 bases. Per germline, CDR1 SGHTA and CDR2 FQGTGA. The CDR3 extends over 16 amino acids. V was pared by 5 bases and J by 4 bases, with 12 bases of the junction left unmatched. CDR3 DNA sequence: TGTGCCAGCAGCCTCCGACAGGGTAGTGCAGCAGATACGCAGTATTTT. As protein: CASSLRQGSAADTQYF.

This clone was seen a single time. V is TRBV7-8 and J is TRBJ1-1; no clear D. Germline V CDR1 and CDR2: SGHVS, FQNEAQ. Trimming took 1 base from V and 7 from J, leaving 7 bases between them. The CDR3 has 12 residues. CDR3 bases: TGTGCCAGCAGCTTAGATACAGTTGAAGCTTTCTTT. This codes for CASSLDTVEAFF.

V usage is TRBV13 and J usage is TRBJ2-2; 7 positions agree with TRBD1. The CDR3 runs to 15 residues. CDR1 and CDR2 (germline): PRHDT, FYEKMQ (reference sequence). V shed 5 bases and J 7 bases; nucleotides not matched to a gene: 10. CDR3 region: CASSPSARGYGELFF. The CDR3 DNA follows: TGTGCCAGCAGCCCTTCGGCCAGGGGGTACGGGGAGCTGTTTTTT.

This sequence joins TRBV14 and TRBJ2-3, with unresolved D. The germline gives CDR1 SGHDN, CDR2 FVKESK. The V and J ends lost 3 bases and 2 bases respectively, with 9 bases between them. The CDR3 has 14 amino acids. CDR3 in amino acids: CASSQARVTDTQYF. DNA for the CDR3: TGTGCCAGCAGCCAGGCCCGGGTCACAGATACGCAGTATTTT.